This note documents a single T cell receptor beta chain sequence. CDR3 size: 17 residues. In germline, CDR1 is KGHSH, CDR2 LQKENI. Trimming removed 4 bases at V and 3 bases at J, with 21 bases between. Individuals drawn from some 25 US areas were about 18 to 90 years old. Exposed study participants had met a COVID-19 case within 2 weeks before entry. Original data processing: It was from reference gene primer amplification that nucleated cell counts were estimated. Sequenced by immunoSEQ multiplex PCR; TCRdb stores in-frame clones only, minus some. V, J and clone size are taken as reported in that table, and D and trimming were inferred from the DNA itself. The sample shows 350,000 to 450,000 clones, about nine tenths of them seen only once. The source of the sample is a study of blood T cell repertoires in COVID-19. Study-level information: T cells, B-cell-depleted T cells, or PBMCs supplied cDNA or gDNA.

The chain uses TRBV18 and TRBJ1-1, with a tentative D call TRBD1 (5 bases). Sample: PBMCs or T cells enriched from blood (not recorded which). This sequence was found in a woman between 35 and 50 years old who had been exposed to COVID-19. The chain's CDR3 is CASSHTGTGGTHTEAFF. The CDR3, as DNA: TGTGCCAGCTCACACACCGGGACGGGGGGTACCCACACTGAAGCTTTCTTT.